The rows below give T cell receptor beta chains drawn from one sample of a study of blood T cell repertoires in COVID-19. The repertoire was sequenced with immunoSEQ multiplex PCR; TCRdb's copy has only in-frame clones and lacks some. The top ten clones hold 1.8% of a sample with 200,000 to 250,000 clones, about 80% of them seen once. Sequenced sample: PBMCs or T cells enriched from blood (not recorded which). The receptor source for this set is a man aged 55 to 70 who had recovered from COVID-19. The CDR3 runs from the conserved cysteine through the conserved F or W. The D gene is left open where the match is weak. Clone size is shown for a subset of rows, as once, few, many or a class of expanded clone.

D	size	V	J	CDR3	DNA
TRBD1	NA	TRBV7-2	TRBJ1-3	CASSLGLKGTGSSGNTIYF	TGTGCCAGCAGCTTAGGTCTCAAAGGGACAGGGAGCTCTGGAAACACCATATATTTT
TRBD1	few	TRBV11-2	TRBJ2-7	CASSLKIGGAWVEQYF	TGTGCCAGCAGCTTGAAGATAGGGGGCGCCTGGGTCGAGCAGTACTTC
NA	many	TRBV5-6	TRBJ1-3	CASSLKASWNTIYF	TGTGCCAGCAGCTTGAAAGCCTCTTGGAACACCATATATTTT
NA	NA	TRBV12-3/TRBV12-4	TRBJ1-5	CASSLKSDLPQHF	TGTGCCAGCAGTTTAAAATCTGATCTACCCCAGCATTTT
TRBD1	once	TRBV6-5	TRBJ1-1	CASSYSQGGVNTEAFF	TGTGCCAGCAGTTATTCACAGGGGGGAGTAAACACTGAAGCTTTCTTT
TRBD1	NA	TRBV19	TRBJ1-2	CASRRDSSNYGYTF	TGTGCCAGTAGAAGGGACAGCTCAAACTATGGCTACACCTTC
NA	NA	TRBV18	TRBJ1-4	CASSTNNEKLFF	TGTGCCAGCTCAACAAATAATGAAAAACTGTTTTTT
NA	NA	TRBV28	TRBJ1-6	CASSSTQGVHNSPLHF	TGTGCCAGCAGTTCCACACAGGGTGTCCATAATTCACCCCTCCACTTT
NA	NA	TRBV16	TRBJ2-2	CASSYNGANTGELFF	TGTGCCAGCAGCTATAACGGGGCGAACACCGGGGAGCTGTTTTTT
TRBD1	NA	TRBV7-7	TRBJ2-2	CASRPGQGAAGELFF	TGTGCTAGCAGACCGGGACAGGGGGCAGCTGGGGAGCTGTTTTTT
NA	NA	TRBV9	TRBJ1-2	CASSVESGPDYGYTF	TGTGCCAGCAGCGTAGAGTCAGGGCCCGACTATGGCTACACCTTC
NA	NA	TRBV6-5	TRBJ1-2	CASTSHISYGYTF	TGTGCCAGCACTAGTCATATTTCCTATGGCTACACCTTC
NA	NA	TRBV5-5	TRBJ2-7	CASSFRGSSYEQYF	TGTGCCAGCAGCTTTCGGGGGAGCTCCTACGAGCAGTACTTC
NA	once	TRBV19	TRBJ2-7	CASSNRLGPIQTYEQYF	TGTGCCAGTAGTAACCGATTGGGGCCCATCCAAACCTACGAGCAGTACTTC
TRBD2	NA	TRBV6-4	TRBJ2-6	CASSDLASGGIGANVLTF	TGTGCCAGCAGTGATCTCGCTAGCGGGGGAATTGGGGCCAACGTCCTGACTTTC
NA	NA	TRBV5-1	TRBJ2-5	CASNNEDFAETQYF	TGCGCCAGCAACAATGAGGATTTCGCAGAGACCCAGTACTTC
NA	NA	TRBV5-1	TRBJ1-1	CASSLQGGTEAFF	TGCGCCAGCAGCTTGCAGGGTGGCACTGAAGCTTTCTTT
TRBD1	once	TRBV6-2/TRBV6-3	TRBJ1-1	CASSYSGQLNTEAFF	TGTGCCAGCAGTTACTCGGGACAGCTGAACACTGAAGCTTTCTTT
TRBD1	NA	TRBV19	TRBJ1-3	CASSIRTGARGNTIYF	TGTGCCAGTAGTATTCGCACAGGGGCACGGGGAAACACCATATATTTT
TRBD2	NA	TRBV11-3	TRBJ2-1	CASSPSGAGYEQFF	TGTGCCAGCAGCCCTAGCGGGGCAGGGTATGAGCAGTTCTTC
TRBD2	NA	TRBV27	TRBJ2-5	CASSWSGVRGETQYF	TGTGCCAGCAGTTGGAGCGGGGTACGGGGGGAGACCCAGTACTTC
TRBD1	NA	TRBV6-2/TRBV6-3	TRBJ1-6	CASSYDRAGSPLHF	TGTGCCAGCAGTTATGACAGGGCAGGTTCACCCCTCCACTTT
NA	NA	TRBV24-1	TRBJ2-1	CATSGGAGPYNEQFF	TGTGCCACCAGTGGAGGGGCGGGGCCCTACAATGAGCAGTTCTTC
TRBD1	NA	TRBV30	TRBJ1-4	CAWSQGQSNEKLFF	TGTGCCTGGAGTCAGGGACAGAGTAATGAAAAACTGTTTTTT
TRBD1	NA	TRBV7-2	TRBJ1-5	CASSYTGTGPGGGNQPQHF	TGTGCCAGCAGCTACACCGGGACAGGGCCCGGTGGGGGCAATCAGCCCCAGCATTTT
NA	NA	TRBV29-1	TRBJ2-7	CSVERPGDLSYEQYF	TGCAGCGTTGAACGTCCGGGGGATTTATCCTACGAGCAGTACTTC
TRBD1	NA	TRBV20-1	TRBJ1-6	CSASSRGRGSPLHF	TGCAGTGCTAGTTCCAGGGGGCGGGGATCACCCCTCCACTTT
TRBD1	few	TRBV4-3	TRBJ1-1	CASSQIHVSGGKYTEAFF	TGCGCCAGCAGCCAGATCCACGTATCAGGGGGCAAGTACACTGAAGCTTTCTTT
NA	NA	TRBV5-4	TRBJ2-3	CASSPGQGRDTQYF	TGTGCCAGCAGCCCGGGACAAGGCAGGGATACGCAGTATTTT
NA	NA	TRBV7-2	TRBJ1-1	CASSLAAENTEAFF	TGTGCCAGCAGCTTAGCCGCGGAAAACACTGAAGCTTTCTTT
NA	few	TRBV4-3	TRBJ2-2	CASSQVEDSGELFF	TGCGCCAGCAGCCAAGTCGAGGACTCCGGGGAGCTGTTTTTT
NA	NA	TRBV12-5	TRBJ1-5	CASGLGIVGRGNQPQHF	TGTGCTAGTGGTTTGGGGATAGTGGGCAGGGGCAATCAGCCCCAGCATTTT
TRBD1	NA	TRBV19	TRBJ1-2	CASSTYRGGYYGYTF	TGTGCCAGTAGTACCTACAGGGGGGGGTACTATGGCTACACCTTC
TRBD1	NA	TRBV24-1	TRBJ2-3	CATSDSGTGGVDTQYF	TGTGCCACCAGTGATTCCGGGACAGGGGGAGTAGATACGCAGTATTTT
NA	NA	TRBV4-2	TRBJ2-3	CASSQVLAPSDTQYF	TGTGCCAGCAGCCAAGTCTTGGCCCCTTCGGATACGCAGTATTTT
TRBD1	NA	TRBV11-2	TRBJ2-7	CASSSIGTGGVYEQYF	TGTGCCAGCAGCTCGATCGGGACAGGGGGCGTCTACGAGCAGTACTTC
NA	NA	TRBV19	TRBJ1-3	CASSGGGYGNTIYF	TGTGCCAGTTCCGGCGGGGGATATGGAAACACCATATATTTT